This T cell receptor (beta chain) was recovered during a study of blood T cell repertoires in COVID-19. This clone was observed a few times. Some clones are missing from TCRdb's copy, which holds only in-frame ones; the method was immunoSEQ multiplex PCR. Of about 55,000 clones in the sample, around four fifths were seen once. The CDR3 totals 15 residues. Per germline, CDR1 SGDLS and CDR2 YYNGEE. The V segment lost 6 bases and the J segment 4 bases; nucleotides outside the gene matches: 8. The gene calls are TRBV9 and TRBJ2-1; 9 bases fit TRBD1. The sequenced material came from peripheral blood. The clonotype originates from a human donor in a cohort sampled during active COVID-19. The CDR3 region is CASTPRDRVYNEQFF. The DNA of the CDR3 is TGTGCCAGCACTCCCCGGGACAGGGTTTACAATGAGCAGTTCTTC.